This T cell receptor beta chain came from a study of shared clonotypes between healthy human individuals. Only in-frame clones appear in the TCRdb table, and some are missing; sequencing was by immunoSEQ multiplex PCR. The repertoire includes about 1.5 million clones, approximately 98% of them detected once, and 0.4% to 0.55% sits in the top ten. The source material was naive CD4+ T cells sorted from blood. Subset of the sample: CD45RA+ positively selected. This receptor was identified in a man younger than 40 in good health.

The CDR3 nucleotides are TGCGCCAGCAGCCAAGATTATCGAGCGGGGGACGTGGAGCAGTACTTC. It specifies CASSQDYRAGDVEQYF. The chain combines TRBV4-3 with TRBJ2-7; TRBD2 agrees at 8 bases. Trimming at V came to 0 bases and at J to 7 bases, leaving 11 bases not matched to a gene. This CDR3 has 16 residues. The germline V gene encodes CDR1 LGHNA and CDR2 YSLEER.